A single sample gave rise to the 12 T cell receptor beta chains below, sequenced in a study of beta chain features in type 1 diabetes. Expressed TCRB transcripts were sequenced because the entire RNA isolate underwent reverse transcription. Here immunoSEQ multiplex PCR was the method, and the copy in TCRdb shows in-frame clones only, minus some. This sample has under 550,000 clones, with 9.5% to 12% found just once. The sequencing sample was made of naive CD4+ T cells from blood. The origin of the receptors is a young woman in good health.

This clone was detected a few times. In DNA form, the CDR3 reads TGTGCCAGCAGGAGGGACACAGATACGCAGTATTTT. Translation: CASRRDTDTQYF. The chain carries TRBV2 and TRBJ2-3, with D possibly matching TRBD2 (5 bases). The CDR3 runs to 12 residues. V lost 6 bases, J lost 2 bases, and 6 bases lay in between. Germline V lookup: CDR1 SNHLY, CDR2 FYNNEI. The full variable domain, its missing parts supplied by reference TRBV2 and TRBJ2-3, is EPEVTQTPSHQVTQMGQEVILRCVPISNHLYFYWYRQILGQKVEFLVSFYNNEISEKSEIFDDQFSVERPDGSNFTLKIRSTKLEDSAMYFCASRRDTDTQYFGPGTRLTVL.

The V and J genes are TRBV9 and TRBJ2-1; 10 nucleotides agree with TRBD1. Looked up from germline, CDR1 is SGDLS and CDR2 is YYNGEE. There are 15 residues in the CDR3. V dropped 3 bases and J dropped 9; count of bases not matched to a gene: 9. CDR3: CASSARQGAGSEQFF. The DNA for the CDR3 is TGTGCCAGCAGCGCTCGACAGGGGGCGGGTAGTGAGCAGTTCTTC.

This chain joins TRBV7-3 and TRBJ2-2; no firm D call. Germline values: CDR1 SGHTA, CDR2 FQGTGA. The CDR3 is 16 residues long. V was clipped by 2 bases and J by 1 base, with 11 bases between them. The DNA for the CDR3 is TGTGCCAGCAGCTTATTAGGTTTAGGGAACACCGGGGAGCTGTTTTTT. It is translated as CASSLLGLGNTGELFF.

This clone has more than one count but fewer than ten. The chain employs TRBV10-3 and TRBJ2-3; 7 nucleotides agree with TRBD2. Per the germline V gene, CDR1 is ENHRY and CDR2 is SYGVKD. The CDR3 runs to 15 residues. Trimming cost V 4 bases and J 2 bases; bases outside gene matches: 6. CDR3 coding DNA: TGTGCCATCAGTGGTAGCGCGGGAGACACAGATACGCAGTATTTT. As protein: CAISGSAGDTDTQYF.

This clone was seen a handful of times. The rearrangement joins TRBV5-1 to TRBJ2-7; a weak D match, TRBD2 (6 bases). The CDR3 has 17 residues. The V gene lost 4 bases and the J gene lost 0 bases, with 20 bases spanning the gap. The germline V gene has CDR1 SGHRS and CDR2 YFSETQ. CDR3: CASSRYIGRPSSYEQYF. CDR3 in DNA: TGCGCCAGCAGCCGATACATTGGGAGGCCGAGCTCCTACGAGCAGTACTTC.

The chain employs TRBV7-9 and TRBJ2-3; 11 positions match TRBD2. CDR1 and CDR2 (germline): SEHNR, FQNEAQ (reference sequence). The CDR3 is 16 amino acids. Trimming at V came to 5 bases and at J to 2 bases, leaving 6 bases not matched to a gene. This CDR3 reads CASSQTSGTDTDTQYF. CDR3 sequence (DNA): TGTGCCAGCAGCCAGACTAGCGGGACCGACACAGATACGCAGTATTTT.

The chain combines TRBV5-4 with TRBJ2-5; 8 positions match TRBD1. CDR1 and CDR2 (germline): SGHNT, YYREEE (reference sequence). V shed 4 bases and J 2 bases; nucleotides not matched to a gene: 7. There are 15 residues in the CDR3. The CDR3 protein is CASSPRQGRQETQYF. CDR3 coding DNA: TGTGCCAGCAGCCCTCGACAGGGGCGGCAAGAGACCCAGTACTTC.

Here the CDR3 DNA reads TGTGCCAGCAGTGAGGGACGGAATTCACCCCTCCACTTT. Encoded protein: CASSEGRNSPLHF. This chain joins TRBV6-1 and TRBJ1-6; D possibly corresponds to TRBD1 (5 bases). Germline V gene data show CDR1 as MNHNS and CDR2 as SASEGT. This CDR3 has 13 residues. Trimming stripped 3 bases from V and 7 bases from J, with 7 bases between.

The chain links TRBV5-1 to TRBJ2-5; the D gene could be TRBD1 or TRBD2 (5 bases each). Germline values: CDR1 SGHRS, CDR2 YFSETQ. The CDR3 covers 14 residues. V dropped 4 bases and J dropped 1 base, with 11 bases sitting between them. The CDR3 coding sequence is TGCGCCAGCAGCCGTCCGGGACGCCAAGAGACCCAGTACTTC. This translates into CASSRPGRQETQYF.

The CDR3 loop reads CASSEVFYEQYV. Written as DNA, the CDR3 is TGTGCCAGCAGTGAAGTGTTCTACGAGCAGTACGTC. The rearrangement uses TRBV6-1 and TRBJ2-7; no clear D gene. This CDR3 contains 12 residues. Looked up from germline, CDR1 is MNHNS and CDR2 is SASEGT. Trimming removed 1 base at V and 3 bases at J, with 4 bases between.

This clone was picked up a small number of times. This rearrangement joins TRBV19 to TRBJ1-1; maybe TRBD1 (5 bases). V was cut by 9 bases and J by 4 bases, with 18 bases left in between. CDR1 and CDR2 (germline): LNHDA, SQIVND (reference sequence). The CDR3 sequence is 14 residues long. CDR3 residues: CASTRKGVGTEAFF. The DNA for the CDR3 is TGTGCCAGCACCCGGAAAGGGGTCGGCACTGAAGCTTTCTTT.

This clone was counted only a few times. The chain employs TRBV29-1 and TRBJ2-1; perhaps D is TRBD1 or TRBD2 (5 bases each). The germline V gene has CDR1 SQVTM and CDR2 ANQGSEA. V lost 6 bases and J lost 7, with 13 bases in between. The CDR3 sequence is 12 residues long. CDR3 in DNA: TGCAGCGTCGGGACCCAAAGGAATGAGCAGTTCTTC. This codes for CSVGTQRNEQFF.